The 10 T cell receptor beta chains in this list originate from one sample, sequenced in a study of shared clonotypes between healthy human individuals (dated by TCRdb to the early 2020s). Library method: the immunoSEQ multiplex PCR assay. Held by TCRdb, this immuneACCESS table contains in-frame sequences only and omits some clones. Under half of the omission traces to an unresolved V gene where checked; the cause of the rest is unknown. The sample contains more than 1.2 million clones, approximately 98.5% of them found a single time. Approximately 0.4% of the sample is taken by the ten largest. The sample comprised naive CD4+ T cells sorted from blood. This specimen's cell subset or site label, interpreted: CD45RA+ positively selected. Receptor source: a man aged 30-40 years in good health.

CDR3 nucleotides: TGTGCCAGCAGCTTACTGAGTGGTGGTTCCTACAATGAGCAGTTCTTC. Amino acids: CASSLLSGGSYNEQFF. This chain connects TRBV7-9 to TRBJ2-1, with D hard to call. The length of the CDR3 is 16 residues. In germline, CDR1 is SEHNR, CDR2 FQNEAQ (reference sequence). The V end was cut by 2 bases, the J end by 1 base, with 12 bases between.

This CDR3 is CASSFLTSSYNEQFF. The CDR3 region has the DNA TGTGCCAGCAGTTTTCTAACTAGCTCCTACAATGAGCAGTTCTTC. The V and J genes are TRBV27 and TRBJ2-1; D possibly corresponds to TRBD2 (5 bases). The CDR3 has 15 residues. V dropped 3 bases and J dropped 0 bases, with 9 bases sitting between them. Germline V gene data show CDR1 as MNHEY and CDR2 as SMNVEV (reference sequence).

The chain is built from TRBV28 and TRBJ2-1; D is unresolved. The CDR3 contains 11 residues. Germline CDR1 MDHEN, CDR2 SYDVKM. Trimming left V 7 bases short and J 4 bases short, with 5 bases between. CDR3 DNA: TGTGCCAGCATTGGATACAATGAGCAGTTCTTC. This sequence encodes CASIGYNEQFF.

The rearrangement joins TRBV28 to TRBJ1-5; TRBD1 agrees at 7 bases. Germline loops: CDR1 MDHEN, CDR2 SYDVKM. Trimming cost V 6 bases and J 4 bases; bases outside gene matches: 9. The CDR3 is 15 residues long. CDR3 nucleotides: TGTGCCAGCAGCTCTTCGACAGGGTTGAATCAGCCCCAGCATTTT. As protein: CASSSSTGLNQPQHF.

This chain connects TRBV5-1 to TRBJ2-7, with TRBD1 matching 9 bases. Losses at the gene ends were 0 bases for V and 6 bases for J; bases not matched to a gene: 7. The CDR3 extends over 15 amino acids. Germline loops: CDR1 SGHRS, CDR2 YFSETQ. CDR3 sequence: CASSLDPGQGREQYF. For the CDR3, the DNA is TGCGCCAGCAGCTTGGACCCGGGACAGGGCCGCGAGCAGTACTTC.

The chain couples TRBV23-1 to TRBJ2-3; tentatively, D is TRBD2 (6 bases). TRBV23-1 is an ORF; its function is uncertain. Trimming shortened V by 6 bases and J by 5 bases, and 21 bases separated the two germline ends. This CDR3 region has 16 residues. The CDR3 sequence is CASRITSRTGGDTQYF. DNA for the CDR3: TGCGCCAGCAGAATCACATCACGGACCGGGGGAGATACGCAGTATTTT.

The chain carries TRBV2 and TRBJ1-4, with 9 bases that match TRBD1. This CDR3 region has 13 residues. Germline V lookup: CDR1 SNHLY, CDR2 FYNNEI. V trimming: 8 bases; J trimming: 8 bases; junction bases outside the gene matches: 6. Here the CDR3 DNA reads TGTGCCAGCGACAGGGGGTTTGGGGAAAAACTGTTTTTT. Its translation is CASDRGFGEKLFF.

The rearrangement links TRBV28 to TRBJ2-5; D might be TRBD1 (6 bases). CDR1 is MDHEN and CDR2 is SYDVKM in the germline V gene. V shed 5 bases and J shed 4 bases, with 14 bases lying between them. This CDR3 is 14 amino acids long. CDR3 residues: CASSPNRDAETQYF. As DNA, the CDR3 is TGTGCCAGCAGTCCTAACAGGGACGCAGAGACCCAGTACTTC.

The gene calls are TRBV28 and TRBJ2-1; 10 bases map to TRBD2. V lost 6 bases and J lost 7; bases outside the gene matches: 12. This CDR3 has 16 residues. The V gene's germline CDR1 is MDHEN and CDR2 SYDVKM. The CDR3 region has the DNA TGTGCCAGCAGCTTAACAGCGGGAGGGCCAAGAAATGAGCAGTTCTTC. As protein: CASSLTAGGPRNEQFF.

This rearrangement joins TRBV18 to TRBJ2-1; TRBD1 might be the D (6 bases). In germline, CDR1 is KGHSH, CDR2 LQKENI. With 1 base removed from V and 2 bases from J, the gap between germline ends came to 12 bases. This CDR3 contains 16 residues. The DNA of the CDR3 is TGTGCCAGCTCACCACTAGGCCAGGGGCCCTACAATGAGCAGTTCTTC. Its protein product is CASSPLGQGPYNEQFF. The complete variable domain, with remaining parts taken from reference TRBV18 and TRBJ2-1, reads NAGVMQNPRHLVRRRGQEARLRCSPMKGHSHVYWYRQLPEEGLKFMVYLQKENIIDESGMPKERFSAEFPKEGPSILRIQQVVRGDSAAYFCASSPLGQGPYNEQFFGPGTRLTVL.